This T cell receptor beta chain came from a study of blood T cell repertoires in COVID-19. Whole-study context: Italy, Spain and the United States were the sources of the convalescent and acute COVID-19 samples.

The method was immunoSEQ multiplex PCR; TCRdb's version includes in-frame clones alone and lacks a portion of them. The sample carries 20,000 or so clones, approximately 90% recorded once. Sequencing was carried out using peripheral blood. The sequence was obtained from a woman aged 60 to 75 with active COVID-19.

This CDR3 is CASSLGTEETQYF. CDR3 coding DNA: TGTGCCAGCAGCTTAGGGACAGAAGAGACCCAGTACTTC. The chain carries TRBV4-2 and TRBJ2-5, with 7 bases identical to TRBD1. The V gene end was trimmed by 5 bases and the J gene end by 3 bases; junction bases not matched to a gene: 3. CDR1 LGHNA and CDR2 YNFKEQ come from the germline V gene. This CDR3 is built from 13 residues.